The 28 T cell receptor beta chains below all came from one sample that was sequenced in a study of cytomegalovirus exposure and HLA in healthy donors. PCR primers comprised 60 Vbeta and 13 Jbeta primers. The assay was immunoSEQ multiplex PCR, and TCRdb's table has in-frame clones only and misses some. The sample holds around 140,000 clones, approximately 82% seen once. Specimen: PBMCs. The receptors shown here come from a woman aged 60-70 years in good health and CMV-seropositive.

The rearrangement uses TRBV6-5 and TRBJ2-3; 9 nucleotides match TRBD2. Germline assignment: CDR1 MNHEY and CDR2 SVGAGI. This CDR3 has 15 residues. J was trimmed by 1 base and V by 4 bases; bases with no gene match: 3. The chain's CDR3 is CASSWTSARTDTQYF. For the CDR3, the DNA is TGTGCCAGCAGTTGGACTAGCGCGCGCACAGATACGCAGTATTTT.

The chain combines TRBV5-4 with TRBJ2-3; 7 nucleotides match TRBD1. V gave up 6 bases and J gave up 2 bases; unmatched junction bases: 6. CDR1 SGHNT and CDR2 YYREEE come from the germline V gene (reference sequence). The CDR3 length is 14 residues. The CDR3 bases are TGTGCCAGCACTCAGACAGGGTTCACAGATACGCAGTATTTT. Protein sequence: CASTQTGFTDTQYF.

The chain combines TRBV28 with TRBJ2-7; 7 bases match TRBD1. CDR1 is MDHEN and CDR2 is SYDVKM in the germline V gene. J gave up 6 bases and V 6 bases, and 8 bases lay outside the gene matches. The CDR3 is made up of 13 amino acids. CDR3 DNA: TGTGCCAGCAGGCCACCTGACAGGGTCGAGCAGTACTTC. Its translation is CASRPPDRVEQYF.

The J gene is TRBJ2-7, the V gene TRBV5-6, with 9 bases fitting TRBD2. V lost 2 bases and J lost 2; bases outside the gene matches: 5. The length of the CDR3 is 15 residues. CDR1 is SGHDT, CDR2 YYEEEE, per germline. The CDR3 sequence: CASSFTSGRTYEQYF. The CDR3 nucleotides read TGTGCCAGCAGCTTTACTAGCGGGCGAACCTACGAGCAGTACTTC.

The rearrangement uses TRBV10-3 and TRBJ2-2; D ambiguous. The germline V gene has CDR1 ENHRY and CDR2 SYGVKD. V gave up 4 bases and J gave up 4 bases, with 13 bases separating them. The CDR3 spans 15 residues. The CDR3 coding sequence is TGTGCCATCAGTGTCGGTACCCGCGGCACCGGGGAGCTGTTTTTT. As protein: CAISVGTRGTGELFF.

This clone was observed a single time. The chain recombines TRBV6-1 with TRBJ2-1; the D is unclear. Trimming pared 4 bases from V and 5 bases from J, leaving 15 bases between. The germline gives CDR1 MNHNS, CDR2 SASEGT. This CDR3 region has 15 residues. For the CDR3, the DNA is TGTGCCAGCAGTGGTCAGGTCCCCGCCCACAATGAGCAGTTCTTC. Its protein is CASSGQVPAHNEQFF.

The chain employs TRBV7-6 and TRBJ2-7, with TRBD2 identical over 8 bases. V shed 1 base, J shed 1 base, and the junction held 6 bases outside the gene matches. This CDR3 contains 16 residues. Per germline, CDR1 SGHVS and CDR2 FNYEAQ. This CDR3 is CASSLGGGRSSYEQYF. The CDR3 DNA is TGTGCCAGCAGCTTAGGGGGCGGGAGGTCTTCCTACGAGCAGTACTTC.

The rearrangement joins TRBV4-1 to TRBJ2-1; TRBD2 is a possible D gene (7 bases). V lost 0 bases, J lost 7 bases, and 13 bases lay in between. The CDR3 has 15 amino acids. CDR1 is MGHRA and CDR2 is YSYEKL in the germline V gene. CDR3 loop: CASSQDRGAGNEQFF. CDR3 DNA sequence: TGCGCCAGCAGCCAAGATCGGGGGGCGGGGAATGAGCAGTTCTTC.

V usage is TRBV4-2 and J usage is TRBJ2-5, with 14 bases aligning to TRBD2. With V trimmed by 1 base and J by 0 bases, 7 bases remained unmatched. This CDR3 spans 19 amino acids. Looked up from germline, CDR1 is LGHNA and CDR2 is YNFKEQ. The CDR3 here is CASSQARWGLAGDQETQYF. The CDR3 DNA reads TGTGCCAGCAGCCAAGCCCGGTGGGGACTAGCGGGAGACCAAGAGACCCAGTACTTC.

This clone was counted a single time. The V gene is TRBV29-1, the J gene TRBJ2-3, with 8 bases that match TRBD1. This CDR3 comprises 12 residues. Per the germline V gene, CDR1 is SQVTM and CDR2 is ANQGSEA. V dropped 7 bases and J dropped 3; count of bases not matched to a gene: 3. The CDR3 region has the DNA TGCAGCGGGAGGACAGGGACAGATACGCAGTATTTT. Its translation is CSGRTGTDTQYF.

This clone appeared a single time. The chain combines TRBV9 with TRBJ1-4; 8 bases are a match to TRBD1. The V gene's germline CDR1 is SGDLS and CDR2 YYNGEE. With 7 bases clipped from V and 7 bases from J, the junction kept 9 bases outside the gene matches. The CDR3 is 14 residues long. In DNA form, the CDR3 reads TGTGCCAGCCCCCGGGGACAGGAGCCTGAAAAACTGTTTTTT. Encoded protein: CASPRGQEPEKLFF.

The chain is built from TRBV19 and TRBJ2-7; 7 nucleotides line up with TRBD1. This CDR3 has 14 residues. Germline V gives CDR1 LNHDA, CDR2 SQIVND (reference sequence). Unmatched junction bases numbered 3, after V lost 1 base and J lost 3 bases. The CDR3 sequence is CASSIGTGGYEQYF. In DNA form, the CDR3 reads TGTGCCAGTAGTATAGGGACAGGAGGCTACGAGCAGTACTTC.

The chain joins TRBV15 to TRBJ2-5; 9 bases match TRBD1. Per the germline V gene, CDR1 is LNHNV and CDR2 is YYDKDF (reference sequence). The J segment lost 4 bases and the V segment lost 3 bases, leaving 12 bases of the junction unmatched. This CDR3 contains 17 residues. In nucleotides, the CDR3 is TGTGCCACCAGCAGGCCGGGACAGGGTTTGGGGATAGAGACCCAGTACTTC. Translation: CATSRPGQGLGIETQYF.

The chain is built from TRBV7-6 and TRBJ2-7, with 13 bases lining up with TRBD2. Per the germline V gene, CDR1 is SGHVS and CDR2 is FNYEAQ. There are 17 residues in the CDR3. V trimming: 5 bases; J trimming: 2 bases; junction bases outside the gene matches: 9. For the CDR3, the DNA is TGTGCCAGCAGCCGCTTCCTCACTAGCGGGAGGGCCTACGAGCAGTACTTC. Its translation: CASSRFLTSGRAYEQYF.

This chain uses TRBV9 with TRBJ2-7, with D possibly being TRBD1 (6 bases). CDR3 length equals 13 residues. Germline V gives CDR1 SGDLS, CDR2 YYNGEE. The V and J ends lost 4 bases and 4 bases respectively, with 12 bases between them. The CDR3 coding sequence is TGTGCCAGCAGCAAGACAGGCTTATACGAGCAGTACTTC. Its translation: CASSKTGLYEQYF.

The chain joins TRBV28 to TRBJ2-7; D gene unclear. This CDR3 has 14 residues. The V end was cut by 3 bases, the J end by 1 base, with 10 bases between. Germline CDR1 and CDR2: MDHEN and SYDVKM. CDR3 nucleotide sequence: TGTGCCAGCAGTTTCAGTGCCTTGTCCTACGAGCAGTACTTC. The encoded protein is CASSFSALSYEQYF.

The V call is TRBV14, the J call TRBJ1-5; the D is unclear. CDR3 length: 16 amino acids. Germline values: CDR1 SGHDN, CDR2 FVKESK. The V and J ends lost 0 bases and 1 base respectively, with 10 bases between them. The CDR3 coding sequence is TGTGCCAGCAGCCAAGAATTCGGAGGGAGCAATCAGCCCCAGCATTTT. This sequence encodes CASSQEFGGSNQPQHF.

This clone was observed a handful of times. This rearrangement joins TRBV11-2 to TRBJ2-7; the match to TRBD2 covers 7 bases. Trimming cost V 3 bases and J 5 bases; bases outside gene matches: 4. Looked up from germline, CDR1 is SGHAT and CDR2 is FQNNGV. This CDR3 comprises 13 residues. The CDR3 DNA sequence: TGTGCCAGCAGCTTGACTAGCAGCCACGAGCAGTACTTC. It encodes CASSLTSSHEQYF.

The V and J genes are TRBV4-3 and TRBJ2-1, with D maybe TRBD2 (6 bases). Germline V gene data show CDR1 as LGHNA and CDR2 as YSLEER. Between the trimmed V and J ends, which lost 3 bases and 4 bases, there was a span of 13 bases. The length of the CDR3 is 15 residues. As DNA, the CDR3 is TGCGCCAGCAGCCAGCTAGCGACCCCTTACAATGAGCAGTTCTTC. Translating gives CASSQLATPYNEQFF.

The CDR3 here is CASRLPREKVYEQYF. For the CDR3, the DNA is TGTGCCAGTAGACTGCCTCGGGAGAAAGTGTACGAGCAGTACTTC. V usage is TRBV19 and J usage is TRBJ2-7, with D perhaps matching TRBD2 (6 bases). This CDR3 comprises 15 residues. The germline V gene encodes CDR1 LNHDA and CDR2 SQIVND (reference sequence). V dropped 6 bases and J dropped 4 bases, with 19 bases sitting between them.

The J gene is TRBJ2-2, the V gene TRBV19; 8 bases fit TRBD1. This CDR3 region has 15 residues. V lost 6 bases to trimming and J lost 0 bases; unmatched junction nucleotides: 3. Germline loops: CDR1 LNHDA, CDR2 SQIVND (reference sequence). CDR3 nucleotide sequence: TGTGCCAGTAGCTGGACAGGGCCGAACACCGGGGAGCTGTTTTTT. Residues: CASSWTGPNTGELFF.

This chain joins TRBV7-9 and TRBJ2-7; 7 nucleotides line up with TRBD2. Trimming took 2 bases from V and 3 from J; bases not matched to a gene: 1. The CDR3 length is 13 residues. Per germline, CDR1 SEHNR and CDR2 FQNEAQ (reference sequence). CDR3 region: CASSLREDYEQYF. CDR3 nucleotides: TGTGCCAGCAGCTTACGGGAGGACTACGAGCAGTACTTC.

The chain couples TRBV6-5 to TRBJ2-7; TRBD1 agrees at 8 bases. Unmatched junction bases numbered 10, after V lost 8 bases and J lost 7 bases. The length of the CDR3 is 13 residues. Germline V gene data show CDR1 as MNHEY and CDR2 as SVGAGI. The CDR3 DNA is TGTGCCAGCGGGAAGGACAGGGCAGGAGAGCAGTACTTC. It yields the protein CASGKDRAGEQYF.

The CDR3 region has the DNA TGTGCCAGCAGTGGAGGGACTAGCGGGAGTTTCGAGACCCAGTACTTC. Its protein product is CASSGGTSGSFETQYF. V and J are TRBV6-1 and TRBJ2-5; 14 bases align to TRBD2. Germline CDR1 reads MNHNS; CDR2 reads SASEGT. The CDR3 is made up of 16 amino acids. V gave up 4 bases and J gave up 5 bases; unmatched junction bases: 6.

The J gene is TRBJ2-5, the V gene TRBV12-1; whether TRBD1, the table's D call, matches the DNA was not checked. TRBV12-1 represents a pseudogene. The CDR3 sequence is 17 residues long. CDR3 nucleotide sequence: TGTGCCAGCAGCGCCCGCCGGTGGCAGGGTAGTATCGAGACCCAGTACTTC. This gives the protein CASSARRWQGSIETQYF.

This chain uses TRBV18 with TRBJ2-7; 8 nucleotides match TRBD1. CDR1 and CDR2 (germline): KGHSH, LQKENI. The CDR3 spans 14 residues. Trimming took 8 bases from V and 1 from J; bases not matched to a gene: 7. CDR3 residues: CASRPQGVSYEQYF. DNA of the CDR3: TGTGCCAGCCGCCCACAGGGGGTATCCTACGAGCAGTACTTC.

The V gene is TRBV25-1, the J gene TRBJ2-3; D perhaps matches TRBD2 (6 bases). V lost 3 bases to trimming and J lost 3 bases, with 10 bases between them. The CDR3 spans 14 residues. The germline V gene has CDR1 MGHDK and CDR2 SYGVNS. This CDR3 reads CASSDPGVTDTQYF. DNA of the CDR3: TGTGCCAGCAGTGATCCGGGGGTAACAGATACGCAGTATTTT.

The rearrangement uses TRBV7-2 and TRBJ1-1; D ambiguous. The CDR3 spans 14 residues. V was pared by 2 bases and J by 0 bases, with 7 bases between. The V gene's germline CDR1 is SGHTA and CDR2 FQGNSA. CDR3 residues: CASSLSVMNTEAFF. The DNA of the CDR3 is TGTGCCAGCAGCTTATCGGTCATGAACACTGAAGCTTTCTTT.